These 28 T cell receptor beta chains share one sample of origin, sequenced in a study of molecular identifiers for immune sequencing clone quantification (dated by TCRdb to 2016 to 2019). Preparation of the library involved PCR. These reads were obtained on an Illumina HiSeq 4000. TCRdb ran its own pipeline on the public reads, namely fastp trimming at Q25 and MiXCR clone calling, and kept in-frame beta chains. Records with the same CDR3 protein are collapsed into one entry carrying the most frequent genes and DNA. For this sample the table gives fewer than 10,000 distinct CDR3 sequences, of which approximately 19% were detected only once. Clones ranked in the top ten supply around 1.3% of the sample. Sequencing used naive CD8+ T cells from blood, with Jurkat cell RNA spiked in. The cell subset or site label, read with the paper, signifies: FACS-sorted CD8+CD4-CCR7+CD45RA+ naive T cells. These receptors came from a human donor in good health. Some libraries in this study had Jurkat cell RNA spiked in.

Regarding this clonotype: A junction boundary mismatches the germline segment, possibly from a read error. CDR3: CASCHPWQTQESQYF. The CDR3 DNA sequence: TGTGCCAGCTGCCACCCCTGGCAGACTCAAGAGTCCCAGTACTTC. The genes are TRBV7-9 and TRBJ2-5; D is uncertain. Germline loops: CDR1 SEHNR, CDR2 FQNEAQ (reference sequence). This CDR3 comprises 15 residues.

V usage is TRBV6-2 or TRBV6-3 and J usage is TRBJ2-1; no definite D call. Germline CDR1 reads MNHEY; CDR2 reads SVGEGT. V gave up 0 bases and J gave up 4 bases, with 7 bases separating them. The CDR3 has 14 residues. Here the CDR3 reads CASSYSTEYNEQFF. The CDR3, as DNA: TGTGCCAGCAGTTACTCGACGGAGTACAATGAGCAGTTCTTC.

By proportion, this clonotype is medium-sized. This chain uses TRBV30 with TRBJ1-1, with 8 bases fitting TRBD1. The V and J ends lost 1 base and 6 bases, in that order; junction bases with no gene match: 7. CDR1 and CDR2 (germline): GTSNPN, SVGIG (reference sequence). The CDR3 loop spans 14 amino acids. In nucleotides, the CDR3 is TGTGCCTGGAGTGGGGCAGGGGGCGTTCCTGAAGCTTTCTTT. Protein: CAWSGAGGVPEAFF.

This clonotype ranks as medium-sized (0.01 to 0.1%). The V call is TRBV4-1, the J call TRBJ2-7; TRBD1 might be the D (6 bases). The CDR3 spans 15 residues. V was pared by 4 bases and J by 2 bases, with 15 bases between. Germline CDR1 and CDR2: MGHRA and YSYEKL. CDR3 DNA: TGCGCCAGCAGCCCCCAGGCCGGGACAACCTACGAGCAGTACTTC. This gives the protein CASSPQAGTTYEQYF.

This clonotype is judged medium-sized (0.01 to 0.1%). The junction shows a germline mismatch at one end, possibly a read error. The chain combines TRBV7-9 with TRBJ1-2; a possible D gene is TRBD1 (5 bases). Germline CDR1 SEHNR, CDR2 FQNEAQ (reference sequence). The CDR3 runs to 11 residues. The CDR3 spells CASSLGTPLAF. As DNA, the CDR3 is TGTGCCAGCAGCCTCGGGACGCCCCTTGCCTTC. The full variable domain, rest sourced from reference TRBV7-9 and TRBJ1-2, is DTGVSQNPRHKITKRGQNVTFRCDPISEHNRLYWYRQTLGQGPEFLTYFQNEAQLEKSRLLSDRFSAERPKGSFSTLEIQRTEQGDSAMYLCASSLGTPLAFGSGTRLTVV.

This clonotype was counted many times. This chain joins TRBV7-8 and TRBJ2-2, with TRBD1 matching 8 bases. The J segment lost 6 bases and the V segment lost 0 bases, leaving 9 bases of the junction unmatched. The germline V gene has CDR1 SGHVS and CDR2 FQNEAQ. The CDR3 sequence is 17 residues long. This CDR3 is CASSLASGGQFPGELFF. The DNA for the CDR3 is TGTGCCAGCAGCTTAGCATCAGGGGGCCAATTTCCCGGGGAGCTGTTTTTT.

Points on this clonotype: The final CDR3 position lacks the conserved phenylalanine or tryptophan, pointing to a likely read error. No DNA is shown, since the ends of the CDR3 on it are uncertain; the CDR3 is the one TCRdb lists. The V gene is TRBV28, the J gene TRBJ2-6. The CDR3 is 16 residues long, ends included. CDR1 and CDR2 from the germline V gene are MDHEN and SYDVKM. CDR3 sequence reads: CASSLYRGSGANVLTL.

Comments on this clonotype: A much bigger clone sits one base away, suggesting this may be a read error. The rearrangement joins TRBV7-6 to TRBJ2-1, with D possibly TRBD1 on 5 matching bases. The tail of the sequence fits TRBJ2-7 better, so the J call may be wrong. Looked up from germline, CDR1 is SGHVS and CDR2 is FNYEAQ. This CDR3 spans 13 amino acids. The CDR3 spells CASSLTSDNEQYF. The CDR3, as DNA: TGTGCCAGCAGCTTAACATCGGACAATGAGCAGTACTTC.

The chain couples TRBV12-3 or TRBV12-4 to TRBJ2-5; tentative D call: TRBD1 (6 bases). V was trimmed by 6 bases and J by 2 bases, leaving 13 bases between them. The CDR3 extends over 14 amino acids. CDR3 nucleotide sequence: TGTGCCAGCAGCCCGACGGACAGACAAGAGACCCAGTACTTC. Translation gives CASSPTDRQETQYF.

This clonotype was counted ten times or more. The V and J genes are TRBV20-1 and TRBJ1-1, with unresolved D. Germline V gives CDR1 DFQATT, CDR2 SNEGSKA (reference sequence). This CDR3 comprises 11 residues. Trimming took off 3 bases at V and 5 bases at J, with 7 bases between the two ends. The CDR3 DNA reads TGCAGTGCTAGTCGGTGGACTGAAGCTTTCTTT. Its translation is CSASRWTEAFF.

This clonotype is categorized as medium-sized (0.01 to 0.1%). This chain links TRBV4-1 with TRBJ1-5, with unresolved D. With 1 base removed from V and 6 bases from J, the gap between germline ends came to 4 bases. The CDR3 has 12 residues. Per the germline V gene, CDR1 is MGHRA and CDR2 is YSYEKL. The CDR3 reads CASSQGVQPQHF. DNA of the CDR3: TGCGCCAGCAGCCAAGGGGTTCAGCCCCAGCATTTT.

This clonotype came up many times. The chain carries TRBV6-5 and TRBJ2-1; D call uncertain. This CDR3 is built from 14 residues. Germline V CDR1 and CDR2: MNHEY, SVGAGI. V lost 2 bases and J lost 0, with 5 bases in between. The CDR3 here is CASSYPGSYNEQFF. The CDR3 DNA sequence: TGTGCCAGCAGTTACCCGGGCTCCTACAATGAGCAGTTCTTC.

By frequency in the sample, this clonotype is medium-sized (0.01 to 0.1%). The rearrangement joins TRBV6-2 or TRBV6-3 to TRBJ2-2; D remains unclear. The germline CDR1 and CDR2 sequences are MNHEY and SVGEGT. The CDR3 is 13 residues long. V was cut by 1 base and J by 6 bases, with 6 bases left in between. CDR3 protein: CASSYWVAGELFF. For the CDR3, the DNA is TGTGCCAGCAGTTACTGGGTAGCCGGGGAGCTGTTTTTT.

In its sample, this clonotype was seen many times. The rearrangement uses TRBV11-2 and TRBJ2-5; D is perhaps TRBD1 (6 bases). CDR3 length equals 14 residues. CDR1 is SGHAT and CDR2 is FQNNGV in the germline V gene. V lost 5 bases and J 0 bases, leaving 10 bases between the germline ends. The CDR3 protein is CASSGTGHQETQYF. The CDR3, as DNA: TGTGCCAGCAGCGGAACAGGGCACCAAGAGACCCAGTACTTC.

By proportion, this clonotype is medium-sized. This chain joins TRBV19 and TRBJ2-7; the D gene is possibly TRBD1 (5 bases). V was trimmed by 3 bases and J by 0 bases, leaving 15 bases between them. Germline V CDR1 and CDR2: LNHDA, SQIVND (reference sequence). CDR3 size: 16 residues. CDR3 region: CASSISGPSSSYEQYF. CDR3 sequence (DNA): TGTGCCAGTAGTATTTCAGGGCCTTCCAGCTCCTACGAGCAGTACTTC.

In this sample, this clonotype is medium-sized (0.01 to 0.1%). The V and J genes are TRBV5-1 and TRBJ1-1, with D maybe TRBD1 (5 bases). This CDR3 region has 14 residues. In germline, CDR1 is SGHRS, CDR2 YFSETQ. V was shortened by 7 bases and J by 0 bases, with 13 bases between the two germline ends. Here the CDR3 reads CASGWGPMNTEAFF. The CDR3 coding sequence is TGCGCCAGCGGATGGGGACCGATGAACACTGAAGCTTTCTTT. Full variable domain (remainder filled in from reference TRBV5-1 and TRBJ1-1): KAGVTQTPRYLIKTRGQQVTLSCSPISGHRSVSWYQQTPGQGLQFLFEYFSETQRNKGNFPGRFSGRQFSNSRSEMNVSTLELGDSALYLCASGWGPMNTEAFFGQGTRLTVV.

This chain links TRBV10-3 with TRBJ2-1; possible D gene TRBD2, 6 bases. V dropped 0 bases and J dropped 9 bases, with 18 bases sitting between them. Looked up from germline, CDR1 is ENHRY and CDR2 is SYGVKD. The length of the CDR3 is 16 residues. CDR3 in amino acids: CAISESGSMGLVEQFF. For the CDR3, the DNA is TGTGCCATCAGTGAGTCGGGATCTATGGGACTTGTTGAGCAGTTCTTC.

By sample share, this clonotype is medium-sized. The J gene is TRBJ1-5, the V gene TRBV7-8; D not certain. CDR1 and CDR2 from the germline V gene are SGHVS and FQNEAQ. The CDR3 consists of 15 residues. With 2 bases removed from V and 2 bases from J, the gap between germline ends came to 10 bases. For the CDR3, the DNA is TGTGCCAGCAGCTTATTGGCCGAGGGCAATCAGCCCCAGCATTTT. Encoded protein: CASSLLAEGNQPQHF. The full variable domain, rest sourced from reference TRBV7-8 and TRBJ1-5, is GAGVSQSPRYKVAKRGQDVALRCDPISGHVSLFWYQQALGQGPEFLTYFQNEAQLDKSGLPSDRFFAERPEGSVSTLKIQRTQQEDSAVYLCASSLLAEGNQPQHFGDGTRLSIL.

This clonotype ranks as medium-sized. The V call is TRBV5-4, the J call TRBJ2-3, with D possibly being TRBD2 (5 bases). Germline CDR1 SGHNT, CDR2 YYREEE (reference sequence). The CDR3 is 13 residues long. The CDR3 coding sequence is TGTGCTAGGTCCGGCGGGCCCACAGATACGCAGTATTTT. As protein: CARSGGPTDTQYF.

This clonotype was detected once. The chain joins TRBV6-2 or TRBV6-3 to TRBJ2-3; TRBD2 aligns across 9 bases. Unmatched junction bases numbered 13, after V lost 2 bases and J lost 4 bases. This CDR3 contains 18 residues. Germline lookup yields CDR1 MNHEY and CDR2 SVGEGT. The CDR3 bases are TGTGCCAGCAGTTACCCGGCGAGCGGGGGGTTTTTGGCAGATACGCAGTATTTT. This gives the protein CASSYPASGGFLADTQYF.

In regard to this clonotype: One end of the junction varies from germline; a read error may be responsible. The chain couples TRBV27 to TRBJ1-1; 11 nucleotides line up with TRBD1. From germline, CDR1 is MNHEY and CDR2 SMNVEV (reference sequence). The CDR3 is 13 amino acids. The CDR3 sequence: CAGRADRGPEAFF. CDR3 coding DNA: TGTGCCGGCAGAGCGGACAGGGGGCCTGAAGCTTTCTTT.

The chain recombines TRBV7-9 with TRBJ2-5, with 8 bases lining up with TRBD1. V shed 5 bases, J shed 4 bases, and the junction held 12 bases outside the gene matches. Germline-derived CDR1 and CDR2 are SEHNR and FQNEAQ (reference sequence). The CDR3 is made up of 16 amino acids. The CDR3 protein is CASSTHRGFRRETQYF. CDR3 nucleotides: TGTGCCAGCAGCACCCACAGGGGGTTTCGGAGAGAGACCCAGTACTTC. The full variable domain, rest sourced from reference TRBV7-9 and TRBJ2-5, is DTGVSQNPRHKITKRGQNVTFRCDPISEHNRLYWYRQTLGQGPEFLTYFQNEAQLEKSRLLSDRFSAERPKGSFSTLEIQRTEQGDSAMYLCASSTHRGFRRETQYFGPGTRLLVL.

In its sample, this clonotype is medium-sized. The chain uses TRBV14 and TRBJ2-3; D is unresolved. This CDR3 region has 15 residues. The V gene lost 1 base and the J gene lost 0 bases, with 8 bases spanning the gap. Germline values: CDR1 SGHDN, CDR2 FVKESK. CDR3 loop: CASSQGHTSTDTQYF. The CDR3 coding sequence is TGTGCCAGCAGCCAAGGGCATACCAGCACAGATACGCAGTATTTT.

A note on this clonotype: Just one base apart from a much larger clone, this may be a read error. The CDR3 end shows no conserved phenylalanine or tryptophan, and so a read error is likely. CDR3 nucleotide sequence: TGTGCCAGCAGCCAAGGGACTAGCGGGGGAGTGTACCAAGAGACCCAGTACCTC. This codes for CASSQGTSGGVYQETQYL. The chain employs TRBV3-1 and TRBJ2-5; 13 bases are shared with TRBD2. Trimming at V came to 1 base and at J to 0 bases, leaving 5 bases not matched to a gene. This CDR3 comprises 18 residues. Germline lookup yields CDR1 LGHDT and CDR2 YNNKEL (reference sequence).

This clonotype has only a few counts. V is TRBV7-9 and J is TRBJ2-2, with 8 bases aligning to TRBD2. This CDR3 is built from 16 residues. The germline CDR1 and CDR2 sequences are SEHNR and FQNEAQ (reference sequence). Trimming took 5 bases from V and 3 from J; bases not matched to a gene: 8. The CDR3 is CASSGVRGVYTGELFF. The CDR3 DNA is TGTGCCAGCAGCGGAGTGCGGGGGGTGTACACCGGGGAGCTGTTTTTT. Filled out from reference TRBV7-9 and TRBJ2-2, the complete variable domain reads DTGVSQNPRHKITKRGQNVTFRCDPISEHNRLYWYRQTLGQGPEFLTYFQNEAQLEKSRLLSDRFSAERPKGSFSTLEIQRTEQGDSAMYLCASSGVRGVYTGELFFGEGSRLTVL.

This clonotype was detected many times. V and J are TRBV28 and TRBJ2-2; 10 nucleotides match TRBD1. Looked up from germline, CDR1 is MDHEN and CDR2 is SYDVKM. V lost 6 bases to trimming and J lost 4 bases; unmatched junction nucleotides: 8. The CDR3 covers 16 residues. The DNA of the CDR3 is TGTGCCAGCAGCCGTGACAGGGGGCTGGGCACCGGGGAGCTGTTTTTT. Protein sequence: CASSRDRGLGTGELFF.

This clonotype was picked up many times. The rearrangement uses TRBV12-3 or TRBV12-4 and TRBJ2-3, with no clear D. This CDR3 region has 14 residues. Trimming stripped 6 bases from V and 2 bases from J, with 12 bases between. DNA for the CDR3: TGTGCCAGCAGCCCCAGGACGGACACAGATACGCAGTATTTT. Protein sequence: CASSPRTDTDTQYF.

The V call is TRBV7-9, the J call TRBJ2-5, with 12 bases identical to TRBD2. The germline V gene has CDR1 SEHNR and CDR2 FQNEAQ (reference sequence). The ends lost 5 bases at V and 6 bases at J; junction bases unmatched: 19. This CDR3 is 19 amino acids long. The CDR3 region is CASSGRLAGDAQRLQTQYF. As DNA, the CDR3 is TGTGCCAGCAGCGGCCGACTAGCGGGAGATGCCCAACGCCTGCAGACCCAGTACTTC.